What follows are 5 T cell receptor beta chains derived from one specimen sequenced in a study of regulatory T cells in long-lasting Graves disease. Arm-PCR of CDR3 regions and iRepertoire HTBI primers were the basis on which TCR beta libraries were built. TCRdb reprocessed the multiplex PCR reads with MiXCR, giving one entry per CDR3 protein. The table records approximately 460,000 distinct CDR3 sequences, about a sixth of them present only once. Time point here: newly diagnosed GD, antithyroid drugs for less than 3 months. PBMC-derived RNA was used for the TCR library. The data also belong to a second study, concerning T cells in Graves' hyperthyroidism and ophthalmopathy.

The starting material was peripheral blood mononuclear cells (PBMCs), obtained at new diagnosis, from a patient treated with antithyroid drugs. These receptors came from a woman under 40 with Graves disease.

This clonotype was seen ten or more times. The chain employs TRBV30 and TRBJ2-5; possible D gene TRBD1, 6 bases. The ends were cut back, 3 bases at V and 5 bases at J, with 13 bases in the middle. The CDR3 has 13 amino acids. In germline, CDR1 is GTSNPN, CDR2 SVGIG (reference sequence). In DNA, the CDR3 is TGTGCCTGGAGGGGGTCAGGGGTGGAGACCCAGTACTTC. Protein: CAWRGSGVETQYF.

This clonotype has just a few counts. This chain connects TRBV24-1 to TRBJ2-1; no definite D call. The germline V and J ends were trimmed by 1 base and 5 bases, with 8 bases remaining between them. This CDR3 region has 14 residues. Looked up from germline, CDR1 is KGHDR and CDR2 is SFDVKD. This CDR3 reads CATSDFIRDNEQFF. The CDR3 DNA reads TGTGCCACCAGTGATTTTATCCGGGACAATGAGCAGTTCTTC.

Many counts were recorded for this clonotype. The chain combines TRBV20-1 with TRBJ2-5, with D possibly being TRBD2 (6 bases). Per germline, CDR1 DFQATT and CDR2 SNEGSKA (reference sequence). Trimming cost V 5 bases and J 4 bases, with 14 bases left between them. This CDR3 has 13 amino acids. CDR3 DNA: TGCAGTGCTGGGGGGTGGGGTCGAGAGACCCAGTACTTC. Translating it yields CSAGGWGRETQYF.

The table lists this clonotype with many counts. This chain connects TRBV6-1 to TRBJ2-7, with D tentatively TRBD1 or TRBD2 (7 bases each). Per germline, CDR1 MNHNS and CDR2 SASEGT. V lost 1 base to trimming and J lost 5 bases, with 18 bases between them. The CDR3 length is 16 residues. The CDR3, as DNA: TGTGCCAGCAGTGAAGATCTCTGGCAGGGGGGGAACGAGCAGTACTTC. It is translated as CASSEDLWQGGNEQYF.

This rearrangement joins TRBV12-3 or TRBV12-4 to TRBJ1-1; D is possibly TRBD1 (5 bases). This CDR3 has 12 residues. Trimming shortened V by 3 bases and J by 6 bases, and 8 bases separated the two germline ends. In DNA form, the CDR3 reads TGTGCCAGCAGTTTCGGGGGGGCTGAAGCTTTCTTT. Protein product: CASSFGGAEAFF.